This T cell receptor (beta chain) appears in the sequencing data of a study of T cell changes during pregnancy in multiple sclerosis. Sequenced by immunoSEQ multiplex PCR; TCRdb stores in-frame clones only, minus some. The table has some 70,000 clones, roughly 89% seen once. V lost 5 bases, J lost 8 bases, and 15 bases lay in between. The V gene's germline CDR1 is MNHEY and CDR2 SMNVEV (reference sequence). The CDR3 is 13 residues long. The clonotype comes from a female donor in good health, enrolled as a control in a pregnancy study. The material was peripheral blood, obtained after pregnancy. The gene calls are TRBV27 and TRBJ1-2, with D perhaps matching TRBD1 (5 bases). This chain's CDR3 is CASSPVGGEGYTF. The CDR3 nucleotides are TGTGCCAGCAGTCCCGTGGGGGGAGAAGGCTACACCTTC.